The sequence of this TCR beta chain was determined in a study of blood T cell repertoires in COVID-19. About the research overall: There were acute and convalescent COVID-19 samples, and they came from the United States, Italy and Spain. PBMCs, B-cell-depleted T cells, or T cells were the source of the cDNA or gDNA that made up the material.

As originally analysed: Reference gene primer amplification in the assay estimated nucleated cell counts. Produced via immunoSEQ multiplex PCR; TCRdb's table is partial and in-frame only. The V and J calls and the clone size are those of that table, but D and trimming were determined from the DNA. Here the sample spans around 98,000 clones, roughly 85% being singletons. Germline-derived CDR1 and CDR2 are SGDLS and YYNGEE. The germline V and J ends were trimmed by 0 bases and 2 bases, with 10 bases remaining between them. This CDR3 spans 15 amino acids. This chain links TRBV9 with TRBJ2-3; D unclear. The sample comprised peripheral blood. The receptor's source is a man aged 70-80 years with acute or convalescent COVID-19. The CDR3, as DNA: TGTGCCAGCAGCGTAGCTATGATGAACACAGATACGCAGTATTTT. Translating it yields CASSVAMMNTDTQYF.